The entry below describes one T cell receptor (beta chain). Its antigen remains undetermined. Per-nucleotide qualities are absent, and no much larger clonotype sits a single base away. The library was generated by the immunoSEQ multiplex PCR assay. Drawn from immuneACCESS, this table holds only the in-frame rearrangements with V and J called that TCRdb kept. Clones are partly lost; checked studies trace under half to an unresolved V gene and leave the rest unexplained. Present in this sample are roughly 98,000 clones, 82% of which were seen just once. The ten largest make up around 3.5% of the sample. The entry originates in a study of radiotherapy plus CTLA-4 blockade in lung cancer (dated by TCRdb to the late 2010s). About the full investigation: Among the enrolled patients, about 19% had an objective response, and about 29% reached disease control.

The study tested focal radiation therapy combined with CTLA-4 blockade (ipilimumab) in patients with chemo-refractory metastatic non-small-cell lung cancer. Inclusive of the bounding cysteine and phenylalanine, the CDR3 is 13 residues long. The DNA shown is the 39-base CDR3, in frame from base 1. As encoded in the germline V gene, CDR1 is MNHEY while CDR2 is SVGAGI. Trimming costs V 5 bases and J 6 bases, and their ends lie 11 bases apart. Study-level results and caveats: After treatment with radiotherapy and ipilimumab, TCR clones that came from tumors expanded in the peripheral blood. The strongest predictors of response were reported to be early dynamic shifts in blood T cell clones along with a rise in serum interferon-beta following radiation.

This clonotype was obtained from a human donor with non-small cell lung cancer who had a partial response to radiotherapy plus ipilimumab. Recombination linked TRBV6-5 to TRBJ2-1; D gene: possibly TRBD1, on 6 matching bases. Material: peripheral blood, obtained from a patient treated with radiotherapy plus ipilimumab. The DNA sequence is TGTGCCAGCAGTACCGGGACAACCAATGAGCAGTTCTTC. Its translation is CASSTGTTNEQFF.